Shown below are 27 T cell receptor beta chains from a single sample sequenced in a study of T-cell reconstitution after alpha-beta-depleted transplantation in children. Unique molecular identifiers featured in how the TCRbeta library was prepared. One entry per CDR3 protein results from TCRdb running MiXCR on the PCR reads. The sample has a few hundred thousand distinct CDR3 sequences, 10% to 15% seen once; the top ten hold over 2%. This specimen was PBMCs, mostly from graft donor cells, taken 360 days after TCRalphabeta/CD19-depleted stem cell transplant. Receptors originate from a male patient younger than 18 who had a stem cell transplant for acute myeloid leukemia, so the T cells may come from the graft donor.

The V gene is TRBV20-1, the J gene TRBJ2-5; D is perhaps TRBD2 (5 bases). This CDR3 contains 11 residues. The germline V gene has CDR1 DFQATT and CDR2 SNEGSKA (reference sequence). V was trimmed by 4 bases and J by 6 bases, leaving 9 bases between them. CDR3 region: CSATSGQTQYF. The DNA for the CDR3 is TGCAGTGCTACCAGCGGTCAGACCCAGTACTTC.

This clonotype was counted a few times. The J gene is TRBJ1-1, the V gene TRBV19, with D tentatively TRBD1 (5 bases). This CDR3 region has 11 residues. V gave up 10 bases and J gave up 6 bases, with 12 bases separating them. Germline loops: CDR1 LNHDA, CDR2 SQIVND (reference sequence). The CDR3 region has the DNA TGTGCCACCTGCTGGGGCCCTGAAGCTTTCTTT. Translating it yields CATCWGPEAFF.

At least ten counts were recorded for this clonotype. The chain recombines TRBV27 with TRBJ2-1; D is possibly TRBD1 or TRBD2 (5 bases each). The CDR3 totals 17 residues. Germline V lookup: CDR1 MNHEY, CDR2 SMNVEV (reference sequence). V lost 1 base and J 0 bases, leaving 13 bases between the germline ends. Here the CDR3 DNA reads TGTGCCAGCAGTTTATTTGGGACCCTCCGCTCCTACAATGAGCAGTTCTTC. As protein: CASSLFGTLRSYNEQFF.

This clonotype has a handful of counts. The rearrangement joins TRBV9 to TRBJ2-1, with D hard to call. The V gene lost 6 bases and the J gene lost 0 bases, with 13 bases spanning the gap. The germline CDR1 and CDR2 sequences are SGDLS and YYNGEE. The CDR3 is made up of 15 amino acids. In DNA, the CDR3 is TGTGCCAGCACCCCGACTGCCTTCTCCTACAATGAGCAGTTCTTC. It specifies CASTPTAFSYNEQFF.

This clonotype was seen many times. This chain uses TRBV29-1 with TRBJ2-5; no reliable D call. The CDR3 sequence is 12 residues long. Germline V gene lookup returns CDR1 SQVTM and CDR2 ANQGSEA. The V gene lost 4 bases and the J gene lost 3 bases, with 9 bases spanning the gap. The CDR3 loop reads CSVARPKETQYF. The CDR3 coding sequence is TGCAGCGTTGCGCGGCCAAAAGAGACCCAGTACTTC.

This clonotype was counted at least ten times. The chain links TRBV21-1 to TRBJ2-7; the DNA was not used to check the table's D call, TRBD1. TRBV21-1 is an annotated pseudogene. CDR3 length: 14 residues. CDR3 in DNA: TGTGCCAGCAGCAGGATAGACAGGGCAGCCGAGCAGTACTTC. As protein: CASSRIDRAAEQYF.

This clonotype was detected only a few times. The V gene is TRBV12-3 or TRBV12-4, the J gene TRBJ1-3, with TRBD1 matching 7 bases. The CDR3 loop spans 16 amino acids. V lost 5 bases and J lost 6; bases outside the gene matches: 13. The CDR3 here is CASSPHEGAMENTIYF. The CDR3 region has the DNA TGTGCCAGCAGTCCGCATGAGGGGGCCATGGAAAACACCATATATTTT.

This clonotype has a count of ten or more. The J gene is TRBJ2-7, the V gene TRBV25-1; D may be TRBD2 (6 bases). V was trimmed by 6 bases and J by 5 bases, leaving 11 bases between them. The CDR3 consists of 12 residues. Germline V gene sequence: CDR1 MGHDK, CDR2 SYGVNS. In nucleotides, the CDR3 is TGTGCCAGCAGGGGGGGAGTCCACGAGCAGTACTTC. Its protein is CASRGGVHEQYF.

This clonotype was observed a few times. This chain connects TRBV20-1 to TRBJ2-5; D not resolved. The CDR3 has 13 residues. Trimming stripped 5 bases from V and 3 bases from J, with 13 bases between. Germline CDR1 reads DFQATT; CDR2 reads SNEGSKA (reference sequence). DNA for the CDR3: TGCAGTGCTGGACCTCGGGTGGAAGAGACCCAGTACTTC. It yields the protein CSAGPRVEETQYF.

This clonotype was counted many times. J is TRBJ2-7 and V is TRBV4-3; a weak D match, TRBD1 (6 bases). V lost 0 bases and J lost 4, with 13 bases in between. Germline CDR1 and CDR2: LGHNA and YSLEER. This CDR3 has 15 residues. The CDR3 spells CASSQERSRGYEQYF. The CDR3 DNA follows: TGCGCCAGCAGCCAAGAAAGGAGTAGGGGGTACGAGCAGTACTTC.

The gene calls are TRBV6-1 and TRBJ1-3; no clear D. Between the trimmed V and J ends, which lost 6 bases and 2 bases, there was a span of 14 bases. The CDR3 length is 15 residues. Germline V CDR1 and CDR2: MNHNS, SASEGT. CDR3 sequence (DNA): TGTGCCAGCAGATCATCACTGGGCGCTGGAAACACCATATATTTT. It translates to CASRSSLGAGNTIYF.

Many counts were recorded for this clonotype. V and J are TRBV13 and TRBJ2-7, with D hard to call. Looked up from germline, CDR1 is PRHDT and CDR2 is FYEKMQ (reference sequence). The CDR3 covers 16 residues. V shed 5 bases and J shed 0 bases, with 17 bases lying between them. The CDR3 nucleotides are TGTGCCAGCAGCACAGCTGGGCTGGGCCTCTCCTACGAGCAGTACTTC. Encoded protein: CASSTAGLGLSYEQYF.

The chain couples TRBV29-1 to TRBJ2-1; no firm D call. This CDR3 contains 14 residues. V lost 4 bases and J 7 bases, leaving 17 bases between the germline ends. Per germline, CDR1 SQVTM and CDR2 ANQGSEA. CDR3 nucleotides: TGCAGCGTTGGGATGGGTGTGACTTCTAATGAGCAGTTCTTC. Translated, it gives CSVGMGVTSNEQFF.

The CDR3, as DNA: TGTGCCATCAGTGAGTCAGTAGCGATCTCCTACGAGCAGTACTTC. Protein product: CAISESVAISYEQYF. V usage is TRBV10-3 and J usage is TRBJ2-7; D is perhaps TRBD2 (5 bases). Trimming took off 0 bases at V and 0 bases at J, with 9 bases between the two ends. CDR3 length: 15 residues. CDR1 and CDR2 from the germline V gene are ENHRY and SYGVKD.

In this sample, this clonotype turned up a few times. This chain links TRBV15 with TRBJ2-3, with D possibly being TRBD2 (5 bases). The CDR3 runs 14 residues. V shed 0 bases and J shed 4 bases, with 8 bases lying between them. Germline CDR1 is LNHNV and CDR2 is YYDKDF (reference sequence). As DNA, the CDR3 is TGTGCCACCAGCAGAGAATGGAGGTCAGATACGCAGTATTTT. Its translation: CATSREWRSDTQYF.

In its sample, this clonotype was seen a few times. This chain connects TRBV10-3 to TRBJ1-4; D call uncertain. This CDR3 contains 13 residues. The germline V gene encodes CDR1 ENHRY and CDR2 SYGVKD. V was clipped by 11 bases and J by 8 bases, with 18 bases between them. This CDR3 is CAARPGSGEKLFF. In DNA, the CDR3 is TGTGCCGCGCGACCGGGATCGGGCGAAAAACTGTTTTTT.

This clonotype occurred a few times. The genes are TRBV7-8 and TRBJ2-1; TRBD2 is a possible D gene (5 bases). V shed 3 bases and J shed 5 bases, with 11 bases lying between them. The CDR3 covers 14 residues. Germline V gives CDR1 SGHVS, CDR2 FQNEAQ. CDR3 residues: CASSFSDGDNEQFF. In nucleotides, the CDR3 is TGTGCCAGCAGCTTCTCGGACGGGGACAATGAGCAGTTCTTC. Filled out from reference TRBV7-8 and TRBJ2-1, the complete variable domain reads GAGVSQSPRYKVAKRGQDVALRCDPISGHVSLFWYQQALGQGPEFLTYFQNEAQLDKSGLPSDRFFAERPEGSVSTLKIQRTQQEDSAVYLCASSFSDGDNEQFFGPGTRLTVL.

The CDR3 DNA follows: TGTGCCATCAGTGAGTCCCAGATGGGGGTTAGCAATCAGCCCCAGCATTTT. Protein product: CAISESQMGVSNQPQHF. The chain joins TRBV10-3 to TRBJ1-5; a possible D gene is TRBD1 (5 bases). Deletions cut 0 bases from V and 0 bases from J, with 12 bases between. The CDR3 loop spans 17 amino acids. CDR1 ENHRY and CDR2 SYGVKD come from the germline V gene.

The genes are TRBV9 and TRBJ2-1; D is unclear. CDR1 and CDR2 from the germline V gene are SGDLS and YYNGEE. The CDR3 consists of 15 residues. Trimming cost V 4 bases and J 9 bases, with 20 bases left between them. The CDR3 DNA is TGTGCCAGCAGCCCACGGTCTCTCTCCTCGGGTGAGCAGTTCTTC. It specifies CASSPRSLSSGEQFF.

The rearrangement uses TRBV7-8 and TRBJ2-7; TRBD2 matches 8 bases. CDR1 and CDR2 (germline): SGHVS, FQNEAQ. V lost 6 bases to trimming and J lost 3 bases; unmatched junction nucleotides: 7. The CDR3 spans 14 residues. CDR3 sequence: CASRFSGTYYEQYF. CDR3 bases: TGTGCCAGCAGGTTTAGCGGGACTTACTACGAGCAGTACTTC.

This clonotype has just a few counts. The V gene is TRBV29-1, the J gene TRBJ2-7; TRBD2 matches at 12 bases. The CDR3 is 13 residues long. J gave up 7 bases and V 7 bases, and 8 bases lay outside the gene matches. The germline V gene encodes CDR1 SQVTM and CDR2 ANQGSEA. The CDR3 nucleotides are TGCAGCGCTAGCGGGAGGGCCCGGGGAGAGCAGTACTTC. As protein: CSASGRARGEQYF.

This clonotype came up a few times. The chain has TRBV29-1 and TRBJ2-1, with D perhaps being TRBD1 or TRBD2 (5 bases each). CDR3 length: 13 amino acids. CDR1 SQVTM and CDR2 ANQGSEA come from the germline V gene. V was pared by 4 bases and J by 4 bases, with 11 bases between. The CDR3 spells CSVVGTRYNEQFF. The CDR3, as DNA: TGCAGCGTTGTTGGGACCCGGTACAATGAGCAGTTCTTC.

As to this clonotype: A much larger clone sits a single nucleotide away, making a read error possible. The gene calls are TRBV20-1 and TRBJ2-7, with D maybe TRBD1 (5 bases). The CDR3 contains 16 residues. Germline lookup yields CDR1 DFQATT and CDR2 SNEGSKA (reference sequence). The CDR3: CCARDLGARVKYEQYF. CDR3 sequence (DNA): TGCTGTGCTAGAGATCTAGGGGCTAGGGTGAAGTACGAGCAGTACTTC.

The J gene is TRBJ2-3, the V gene TRBV28; D gene uncertain. The CDR3 is 15 amino acids. Trimming left V 3 bases short and J 2 bases short, with 12 bases between. The germline gives CDR1 MDHEN, CDR2 SYDVKM. CDR3 coding DNA: TGTGCCAGCAGTTTTCAGGACCGATACACAGATACGCAGTATTTT. Its translation: CASSFQDRYTDTQYF.

The chain is built from TRBV12-5 and TRBJ2-2, with D uncertain. The V gene's germline CDR1 is LGHNT and CDR2 FRNRAP. V was trimmed by 7 bases and J by 4 bases, leaving 10 bases between them. The CDR3 extends over 13 amino acids. This chain's CDR3 is CASAYGLTGELFF. The CDR3 bases are TGTGCTAGTGCCTACGGGCTCACCGGGGAGCTGTTTTTT.

This clonotype has just a few counts. The rearrangement links TRBV25-1 to TRBJ1-1; no clear D gene. The length of the CDR3 is 12 residues. CDR1 and CDR2 from the germline V gene are MGHDK and SYGVNS. Trimming removed 4 bases from V and 0 bases from J, with 3 bases in between. CDR3 sequence: CASSVLNTEAFF. The CDR3 nucleotides read TGTGCCAGCAGTGTCCTGAACACTGAAGCTTTCTTT.

The J gene is TRBJ1-1, the V gene TRBV29-1, with a tentative D call TRBD1 (6 bases). The CDR3 totals 14 residues. CDR1 and CDR2 (germline): SQVTM, ANQGSEA. Trimming took off 4 bases at V and 0 bases at J, with 12 bases between the two ends. The CDR3: CSVGGGGLNTEAFF. The CDR3 DNA reads as TGCAGCGTTGGGGGCGGGGGCCTGAACACTGAAGCTTTCTTT.